This entry lists 4 T cell receptor beta chains sequenced from one sample in a study of shared clonotypes between healthy human individuals. Libraries were prepared by immunoSEQ multiplex PCR; TCRdb keeps only in-frame clonotypes and omits some of them. The repertoire includes 950,000 to 1,100,000 clones, approximately 80% of them detected once, and 0.5% to 0.65% sits in the top ten. Sequencing was performed on memory CD4+ T cells from PBMCs. As to subset: CD45RA-negative fraction. The receptors derive from a man between 18 and 29 years old in good health. Some clones in this sample may be carry-over from other donors' samples.

A few counts support this clone. The V and J genes are TRBV5-1 and TRBJ2-5; 11 positions match TRBD2. The CDR3 covers 18 residues. Looked up from germline, CDR1 is SGHRS and CDR2 is YFSETQ. J was trimmed by 3 bases and V by 0 bases; bases with no gene match: 10. The CDR3: CASSLGVGGLAVKETQYF. CDR3 DNA sequence: TGCGCCAGCAGCTTGGGAGTTGGGGGACTAGCGGTAAAAGAGACCCAGTACTTC.

The V call is TRBV7-2, the J call TRBJ2-7, with D possibly being TRBD1 or TRBD2 (5 bases each). The V gene's germline CDR1 is SGHTA and CDR2 FQGNSA. Trimming took 2 bases from V and 6 from J, leaving 14 bases between them. The CDR3 is made up of 14 amino acids. The CDR3 loop reads CASSLSWGAGEQYF. The CDR3 bases are TGTGCCAGCAGCTTAAGCTGGGGCGCGGGCGAGCAGTACTTC.

The chain has TRBV5-1 and TRBJ2-1; D may be TRBD1 (5 bases). Germline V gene lookup returns CDR1 SGHRS and CDR2 YFSETQ. The CDR3 contains 16 residues. V shed 0 bases and J shed 0 bases, with 10 bases lying between them. CDR3 nucleotides: TGCGCCAGCAGCTTGGAGGGCGGACACTCCTACAATGAGCAGTTCTTC. Translating it yields CASSLEGGHSYNEQFF.

The chain couples TRBV10-3 to TRBJ2-2; 8 positions agree with TRBD2. The CDR3 consists of 16 residues. Germline loops: CDR1 ENHRY, CDR2 SYGVKD. V lost 0 bases to trimming and J lost 2 bases; unmatched junction nucleotides: 2. The CDR3: CAISESSGSNTGELFF. CDR3 bases: TGTGCCATCAGTGAGTCCAGCGGGAGTAACACCGGGGAGCTGTTTTTT.